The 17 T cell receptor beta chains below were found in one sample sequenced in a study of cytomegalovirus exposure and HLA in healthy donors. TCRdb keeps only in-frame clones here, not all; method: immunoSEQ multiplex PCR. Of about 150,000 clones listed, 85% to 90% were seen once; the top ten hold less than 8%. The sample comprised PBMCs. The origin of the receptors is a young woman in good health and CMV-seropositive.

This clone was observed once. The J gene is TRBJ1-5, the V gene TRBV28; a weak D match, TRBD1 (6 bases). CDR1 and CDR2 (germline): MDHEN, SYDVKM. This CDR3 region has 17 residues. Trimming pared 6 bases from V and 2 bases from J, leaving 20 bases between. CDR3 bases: TGTGCCAGCAGATTCTTAGGGGACATAGAGGGCAATCAGCCCCAGCATTTT. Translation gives CASRFLGDIEGNQPQHF.

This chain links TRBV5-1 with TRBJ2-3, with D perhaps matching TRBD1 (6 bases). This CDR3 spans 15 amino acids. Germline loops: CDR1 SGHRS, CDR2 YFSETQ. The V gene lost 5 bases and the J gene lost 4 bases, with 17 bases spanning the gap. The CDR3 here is CASRPGQPGSDTQYF. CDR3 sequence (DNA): TGCGCCAGCAGACCGGGACAACCGGGCTCAGATACGCAGTATTTT. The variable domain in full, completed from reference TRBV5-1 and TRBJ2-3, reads KAGVTQTPRYLIKTRGQQVTLSCSPISGHRSVSWYQQTPGQGLQFLFEYFSETQRNKGNFPGRFSGRQFSNSRSEMNVSTLELGDSALYLCASRPGQPGSDTQYFGPGTRLTVL.

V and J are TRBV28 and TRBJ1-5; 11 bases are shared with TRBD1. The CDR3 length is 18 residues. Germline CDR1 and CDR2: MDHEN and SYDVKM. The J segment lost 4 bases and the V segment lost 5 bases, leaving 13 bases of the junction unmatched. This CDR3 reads CASSPILGGQGGNQPQHF. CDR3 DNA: TGTGCCAGCAGTCCTATTTTGGGGGGACAGGGGGGAAATCAGCCCCAGCATTTT.

The CDR3 DNA reads as TGTGCCAGTAGTAAGGGTCCAGGGCATATGGAGACCCAGTACTTC. Amino acid sequence: CASSKGPGHMETQYF. V and J are TRBV19 and TRBJ2-5; possibly TRBD1 for D (5 bases). CDR3 length equals 15 residues. The V gene's germline CDR1 is LNHDA and CDR2 SQIVND (reference sequence). V was cut by 4 bases and J by 5 bases, with 17 bases left in between.

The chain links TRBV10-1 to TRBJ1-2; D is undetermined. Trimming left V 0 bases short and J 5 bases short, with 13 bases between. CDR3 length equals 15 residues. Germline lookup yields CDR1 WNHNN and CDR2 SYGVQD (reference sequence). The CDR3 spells CASSESMALPYGYTF. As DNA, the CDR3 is TGCGCCAGCAGTGAGTCGATGGCCTTGCCGTATGGCTACACCTTC.

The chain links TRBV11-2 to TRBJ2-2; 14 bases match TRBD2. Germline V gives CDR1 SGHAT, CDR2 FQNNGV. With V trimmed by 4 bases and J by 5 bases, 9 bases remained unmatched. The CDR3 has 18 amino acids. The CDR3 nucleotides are TGTGCCAGCAGCTCCCTGACTAGCGGGAGGGCCCGGACCGGGGAGCTGTTTTTT. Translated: CASSSLTSGRARTGELFF.

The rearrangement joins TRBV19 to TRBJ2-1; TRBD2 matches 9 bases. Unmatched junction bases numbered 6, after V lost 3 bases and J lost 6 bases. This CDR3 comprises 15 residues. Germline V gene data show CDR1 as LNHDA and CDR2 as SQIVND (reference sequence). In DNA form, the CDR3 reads TGTGCCAGTAGTATTTATAGCGGGAGTACCAATGAGCAGTTCTTC. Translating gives CASSIYSGSTNEQFF.

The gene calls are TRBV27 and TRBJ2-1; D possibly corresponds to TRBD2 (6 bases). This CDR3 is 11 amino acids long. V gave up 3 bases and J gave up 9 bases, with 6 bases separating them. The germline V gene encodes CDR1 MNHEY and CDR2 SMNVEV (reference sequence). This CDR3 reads CASSFGGEQFF. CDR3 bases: TGTGCCAGCAGTTTCGGGGGTGAGCAGTTCTTC.

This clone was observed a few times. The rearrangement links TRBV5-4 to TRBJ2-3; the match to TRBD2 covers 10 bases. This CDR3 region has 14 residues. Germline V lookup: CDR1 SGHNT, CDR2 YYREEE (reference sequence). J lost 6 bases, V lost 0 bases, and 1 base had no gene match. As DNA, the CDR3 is TGTGCCAGCAGCTTGGCTAGCGGGAGCGATACGCAGTATTTT. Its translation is CASSLASGSDTQYF.

Written as DNA, the CDR3 is TGCGCCAGCAGCTTGTGGACTAGCGGCTACGAGCAGTACTTC. It specifies CASSLWTSGYEQYF. This chain connects TRBV5-1 to TRBJ2-5, with 10 bases fitting TRBD2. The J call may be in error: the DNA end matches TRBJ2-7 better. The germline V gene encodes CDR1 SGHRS and CDR2 YFSETQ. The CDR3 has 14 residues.

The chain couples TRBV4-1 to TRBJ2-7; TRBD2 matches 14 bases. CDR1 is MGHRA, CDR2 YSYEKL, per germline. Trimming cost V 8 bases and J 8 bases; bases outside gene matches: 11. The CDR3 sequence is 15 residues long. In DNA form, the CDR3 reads TGCGCCAGCCGAGCGGGACTAGCGGGAGAGAGTAAGCAGTACTTC. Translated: CASRAGLAGESKQYF.

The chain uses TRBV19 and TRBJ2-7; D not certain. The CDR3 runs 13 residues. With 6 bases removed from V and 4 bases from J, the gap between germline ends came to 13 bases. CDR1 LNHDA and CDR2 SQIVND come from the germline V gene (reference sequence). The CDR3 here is CASSPGRPYEQYF. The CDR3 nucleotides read TGTGCCAGTAGCCCTGGCAGGCCATACGAGCAGTACTTC.

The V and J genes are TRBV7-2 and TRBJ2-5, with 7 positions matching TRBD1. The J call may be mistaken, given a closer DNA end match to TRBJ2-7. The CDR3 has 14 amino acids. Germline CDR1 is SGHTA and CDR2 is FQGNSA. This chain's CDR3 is CASSQISTGNEQYF. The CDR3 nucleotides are TGTGCCAGCAGCCAAATCTCGACAGGGAACGAGCAGTACTTC.

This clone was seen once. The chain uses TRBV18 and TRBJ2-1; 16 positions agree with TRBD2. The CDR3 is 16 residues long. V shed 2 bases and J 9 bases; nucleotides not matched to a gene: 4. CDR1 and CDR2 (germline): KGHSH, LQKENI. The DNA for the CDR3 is TGTGCCAGCTCACCAGAGGGACTAGCGGGAGGGGTTGAGCAGTTCTTC. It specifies CASSPEGLAGGVEQFF.

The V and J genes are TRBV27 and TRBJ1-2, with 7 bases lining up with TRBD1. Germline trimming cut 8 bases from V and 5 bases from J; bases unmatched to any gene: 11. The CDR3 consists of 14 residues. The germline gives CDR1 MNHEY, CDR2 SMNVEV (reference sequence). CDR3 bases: TGTGCCAGCCGGGGACAGTCGGCAGATTATGGCTACACCTTC. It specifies CASRGQSADYGYTF.

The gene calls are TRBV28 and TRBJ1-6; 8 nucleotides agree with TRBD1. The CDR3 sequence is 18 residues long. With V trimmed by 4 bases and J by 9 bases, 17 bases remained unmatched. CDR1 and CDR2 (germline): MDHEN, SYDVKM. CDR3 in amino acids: CASSSTLGRGQSGSPLHF. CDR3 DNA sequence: TGTGCCAGCAGTTCAACTCTGGGCAGGGGGCAGTCGGGTTCACCCCTCCACTTT.

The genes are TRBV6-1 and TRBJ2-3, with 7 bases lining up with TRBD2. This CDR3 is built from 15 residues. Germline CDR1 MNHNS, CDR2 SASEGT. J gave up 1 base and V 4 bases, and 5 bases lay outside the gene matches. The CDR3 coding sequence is TGTGCCAGCAGTGCCCTCCGGGGGGGCACAGATACGCAGTATTTT. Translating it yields CASSALRGGTDTQYF.